This T cell receptor (beta chain) was retrieved from a study of identical twins. Trimming shortened V by 4 bases and J by 3 bases, and 5 bases separated the two germline ends. The CDR3 sequence is 12 residues long. CDR1 LNHNV and CDR2 YYDKDF come from the germline V gene (reference sequence). Unique molecular identifiers were in the cDNA, with template-switch universal primer binding. MiXCR was run by TCRdb on the 5' RACE reads, yielding one entry per CDR3 protein. The sample holds over 600,000 distinct CDR3 sequences; 21% are singletons and the top ten take 4% to 4.5%. This same sample was also part of a study on T cells expressing NK-cell markers. According to that study: HCMV seropositivity marked most of the eight sequenced donors; one was seronegative. Leadership of the CD3+CD56-NKG2C+ fraction also belonged to these clonotypes in several donors.

The clonotype comes from a woman under 30 in good health. The chain links TRBV15 to TRBJ2-3, with no clear D. The source material was PBMCs. CDR3 amino acids: CATSITTDTQYF. In DNA form, the CDR3 reads TGTGCCACCAGCATTACGACAGATACGCAGTATTTT.